A single sample is the source of the 26 T cell receptor beta chains below, sequenced in a study of blood T cell repertoires in COVID-19 (dated by TCRdb to 2018 to 2020). Library construction relied on the immunoSEQ multiplex PCR assay. Not all clones reach the TCRdb copy of this immuneACCESS table, which keeps in-frame sequences only. Checked studies attribute under half of the gap to unresolved V genes and leave the rest unexplained. For this sample there are some 29,000 clones; roughly 90% appear just once. Together, the top ten hold less than 3% of the sample. Material for sequencing was peripheral blood. The receptors were gathered from a human donor in a cohort sampled during active COVID-19.

The chain uses TRBV19 and TRBJ1-6; 8 bases are shared with TRBD1. The germline CDR1 and CDR2 sequences are LNHDA and SQIVND (reference sequence). This CDR3 spans 17 amino acids. The J segment lost 1 base and the V segment lost 6 bases, leaving 8 bases of the junction unmatched. CDR3 sequence: CASRAGGSVSYNSPLHF. CDR3 coding DNA: TGTGCCAGTAGGGCAGGGGGCTCGGTATCCTATAATTCACCCCTCCACTTT.

The chain combines TRBV21-1 with TRBJ2-5; no check of the table's D call, TRBD1, against the DNA was made. TRBV21-1 is designated a pseudogene. The CDR3 runs to 17 residues. The CDR3 sequence: CASSTPGNRVGQETQYF. The CDR3 nucleotides are TGTGCCAGCAGCACTCCGGGTAACAGGGTTGGACAAGAGACCCAGTACTTC.

This chain links TRBV5-1 with TRBJ2-5; unclear D gene. CDR3 size: 14 residues. Trimming removed 0 bases at V and 1 base at J, with 7 bases between. The germline V gene encodes CDR1 SGHRS and CDR2 YFSETQ. CDR3 in DNA: TGCGCCAGCAGCTTGGTGGCAATCCAAGAGACCCAGTACTTC. It encodes CASSLVAIQETQYF.

The rearrangement uses TRBV28 and TRBJ1-3, with D uncertain. Germline V gene data show CDR1 as MDHEN and CDR2 as SYDVKM. With 2 bases removed from V and 3 bases from J, the gap between germline ends came to 2 bases. This CDR3 comprises 12 residues. CDR3 residues: CASSLLGNTIYF. The CDR3 DNA is TGTGCCAGCAGTTTACTTGGAAACACCATATATTTT.

This clone appeared a few times. The gene calls are TRBV5-6 and TRBJ1-4; D may be TRBD1 (6 bases). Germline V lookup: CDR1 SGHDT, CDR2 YYEEEE. The CDR3 consists of 13 residues. Deletions cut 4 bases from V and 5 bases from J, with 9 bases between. The CDR3 loop is CASSNRANEKLFF. Written as DNA, the CDR3 is TGTGCCAGCAGCAACAGGGCCAATGAAAAACTGTTTTTT.

V usage is TRBV7-8 and J usage is TRBJ2-1, with 7 bases aligning to TRBD1. The CDR3 is 13 residues long. V lost 6 bases and J lost 8; bases outside the gene matches: 7. Per the germline V gene, CDR1 is SGHVS and CDR2 is FQNEAQ. CDR3 sequence reads: CASSLTGADEQFF. In DNA, the CDR3 is TGTGCCAGCAGTCTTACAGGGGCGGATGAGCAGTTCTTC.

The chain uses TRBV11-2 and TRBJ1-1, with 9 positions matching TRBD1. Germline CDR1 reads SGHAT; CDR2 reads FQNNGV. CDR3 length equals 14 residues. V gave up 5 bases and J gave up 5 bases; unmatched junction bases: 6. CDR3 bases: TGTGCCAGCAGCCCACGACAGGGGGGAACTGAAGCTTTCTTT. Translation: CASSPRQGGTEAFF.

The chain links TRBV18 to TRBJ1-3; 10 nucleotides match TRBD1. The germline V gene has CDR1 KGHSH and CDR2 LQKENI. The CDR3 has 16 amino acids. V lost 6 bases, J lost 4 bases, and 9 bases stayed unmatched. CDR3 loop: CASSPRQGADGNTIYF. DNA for the CDR3: TGTGCCAGCTCCCCAAGACAGGGGGCGGACGGAAACACCATATATTTT.

The rearrangement uses TRBV3-1 (or the pseudogene TRBV3-2) and TRBJ1-1; no reliable D call. CDR1 and CDR2 from the germline V gene are LGHDT and YNNKEL (reference sequence). Trimming cost V 2 bases and J 5 bases, with 9 bases left between them. This CDR3 comprises 13 residues. DNA for the CDR3: TGTGCCAGCAGCCAACGGGGTGGAACTGAAGCTTTCTTT. Translated, it gives CASSQRGGTEAFF.

This chain connects TRBV6-4 to TRBJ1-5; tentatively, D is TRBD1 (6 bases). The V gene lost 5 bases and the J gene lost 4 bases, with 9 bases spanning the gap. The CDR3 runs to 13 residues. Germline lookup yields CDR1 MRHNA and CDR2 SNTAGT. This chain's CDR3 is CASSPQGNQPQHF. Here the CDR3 DNA reads TGTGCCAGCAGTCCACAGGGAAATCAGCCCCAGCATTTT.

The V and J genes are TRBV5-5 and TRBJ1-3; unclear D gene. Germline CDR1 is SGHKS and CDR2 is YYEKEE (reference sequence). V lost 0 bases and J lost 0, with 10 bases in between. There are 16 residues in the CDR3. The CDR3 DNA sequence: TGTGCCAGCAGCTTGGTGCCGGAGAGCTCTGGAAACACCATATATTTT. Encoded protein: CASSLVPESSGNTIYF.

This rearrangement joins TRBV11-2 to TRBJ2-1, with 8 bases identical to TRBD2. CDR3 size: 14 residues. After removal of 1 base from V and 12 bases from J, the junction contained 8 bases not matched to a gene. Per the germline V gene, CDR1 is SGHAT and CDR2 is FQNNGV. The CDR3 bases are TGTGCCAGCAGCTTAGTCGGCCGGGGGGGAGGGCAGTTCTTC. Translation gives CASSLVGRGGGQFF.

The gene calls are TRBV19 and TRBJ1-1; tentative D call: TRBD1 (5 bases). The CDR3 contains 16 residues. V lost 7 bases, J lost 2 bases, and 20 bases lay in between. Per germline, CDR1 LNHDA and CDR2 SQIVND (reference sequence). For the CDR3, the DNA is TGTGCCAGTACTATCCTTCCGGGACTTCGAAACACTGAAGCTTTCTTT. This encodes CASTILPGLRNTEAFF.

The rearrangement links TRBV7-6 to TRBJ1-2; 10 bases agree with TRBD1. Germline loops: CDR1 SGHVS, CDR2 FNYEAQ. The CDR3 runs 15 residues. The J segment lost 4 bases and the V segment lost 4 bases, leaving 6 bases of the junction unmatched. The CDR3 DNA reads TGTGCCAGCAGCTCACCGGACAGGGGGTCCTATGGCTACACCTTC. Its translation: CASSSPDRGSYGYTF.

The chain is built from TRBV4-1 and TRBJ1-5; D is perhaps TRBD1 (6 bases). The V end lost 5 bases, the J end lost 2 bases, and 13 bases lay between the germline ends. Per the germline V gene, CDR1 is MGHRA and CDR2 is YSYEKL. The CDR3 is 15 residues long. DNA for the CDR3: TGCGCCAGCAGCAGGACAGCATCAGGCAATCAGCCCCAGCATTTT. This sequence encodes CASSRTASGNQPQHF.

The chain links TRBV4-3 to TRBJ2-7; 8 positions match TRBD1. The CDR3 length is 15 residues. J lost 6 bases, V lost 0 bases, and 7 bases had no gene match. Germline V lookup: CDR1 LGHNA, CDR2 YSLEER. The CDR3 bases are TGCGCCAGCAGCCAAGATTTGGGGACAGGCGTCGAGCAGTACTTC. It codes for CASSQDLGTGVEQYF.

On this clone: A read error may produce the germline difference seen at one junction end. Other DNA sequences within the sample encode an identical CDR3. V is TRBV9 and J is TRBJ1-1; TRBD1 matches 7 bases. The V gene's germline CDR1 is SGDLS and CDR2 YYNGEE. CDR3 length equals 14 residues. CDR3 sequence (DNA): TGTGCCAGCAGAACCGGACAGGAAAACACTGAGGCTTTCTTT. Its protein product is CASRTGQENTEAFF.

The rearrangement links TRBV2 to TRBJ2-2; no reliable D call. Trimming pared 7 bases from V and 5 bases from J, leaving 11 bases between. CDR3 length equals 13 residues. Germline assignment: CDR1 SNHLY and CDR2 FYNNEI. CDR3 coding DNA: TGTGCCAGCACGGCTAGAGAAACCGGGGAGCTGTTTTTT. Its protein is CASTARETGELFF.

On this clone: At one end, the junction sequence differs from germline, possibly due to a read error. This chain links TRBV19 with TRBJ1-6, with D possibly TRBD1 on 6 matching bases. This CDR3 spans 15 amino acids. Per the germline V gene, CDR1 is LNHDA and CDR2 is SQIVND (reference sequence). CDR3 sequence (DNA): TGTGCCAGTAGTATAGATGGAGGGGGGGAGTCACCCCCCCACTTT. It codes for CASSIDGGGESPPHF.

The genes are TRBV5-1 and TRBJ2-2, with TRBD2 matching 10 bases. Germline values: CDR1 SGHRS, CDR2 YFSETQ. V was pared by 7 bases and J by 4 bases, with 4 bases of the junction left unmatched. The CDR3 is 14 residues long. The CDR3 DNA reads as TGCGCCAGCGCCAGCGGGGGGGCCACCGGGGAGCTGTTTTTT. Protein sequence: CASASGGATGELFF.

V gene TRBV5-1 combines with J gene TRBJ2-2; maybe TRBD2 (6 bases). CDR3 length: 13 amino acids. Germline CDR1 is SGHRS and CDR2 is YFSETQ. V was trimmed by 4 bases and J by 6 bases, leaving 10 bases between them. The CDR3 loop reads CASSQKRAGELFF. The CDR3 DNA reads as TGCGCCAGCAGCCAAAAGCGGGCCGGGGAGCTGTTTTTT.

This chain joins TRBV6-5 and TRBJ2-7; TRBD1 matches at 9 bases. The V segment lost 6 bases and the J segment 7 bases; nucleotides outside the gene matches: 7. The length of the CDR3 is 13 residues. Per germline, CDR1 MNHEY and CDR2 SVGAGI. As DNA, the CDR3 is TGTGCCAGCAGACGGGACAGGGTGGGGGAGCAGTACTTC. Protein sequence: CASRRDRVGEQYF.

The CDR3 loop is CASSPSPGRSYGYTF. CDR3 bases: TGTGCCAGCAGCCCTAGCCCCGGAAGGAGCTATGGCTACACCTTC. The chain carries TRBV6-2 or TRBV6-3 and TRBJ1-2; D is uncertain. The germline V gene has CDR1 MNHEY and CDR2 SVGEGT. Trimming left V 6 bases short and J 4 bases short, with 18 bases between. This CDR3 has 15 residues.

This chain uses TRBV7-9 with TRBJ1-5, with D unclear. Trimming stripped 5 bases from V and 7 bases from J, with 18 bases between. The CDR3 length is 15 residues. From germline, CDR1 is SEHNR and CDR2 FQNEAQ (reference sequence). The CDR3 DNA follows: TGTGCCAGCAGCCCGGAGGGTTTGGCAGCACAGCCCCAGCATTTT. This translates into CASSPEGLAAQPQHF.

This clone was seen a single time. The chain recombines TRBV15 with TRBJ1-1; 7 bases are a match to TRBD1. The junction had 1 base not matched to a gene; V was cut back by 3 bases and J by 0 bases. From germline, CDR1 is LNHNV and CDR2 YYDKDF (reference sequence). There are 14 residues in the CDR3. In DNA, the CDR3 is TGTGCCACCAGCAGGGGACAGATGAACACTGAAGCTTTCTTT. The encoded protein is CATSRGQMNTEAFF.

The CDR3 spells CASSQRHRGNYEQYF. The CDR3 DNA reads TGTGCCAGCAGCCAAAGACACAGGGGAAACTACGAGCAGTACTTC. V is TRBV3-1 (or the pseudogene TRBV3-2) and J is TRBJ2-7; 7 bases are a match to TRBD1. The germline CDR1 and CDR2 sequences are LGHDT and YNNKEL (reference sequence). The CDR3 runs 15 residues. V shed 2 bases and J 3 bases; nucleotides not matched to a gene: 7.